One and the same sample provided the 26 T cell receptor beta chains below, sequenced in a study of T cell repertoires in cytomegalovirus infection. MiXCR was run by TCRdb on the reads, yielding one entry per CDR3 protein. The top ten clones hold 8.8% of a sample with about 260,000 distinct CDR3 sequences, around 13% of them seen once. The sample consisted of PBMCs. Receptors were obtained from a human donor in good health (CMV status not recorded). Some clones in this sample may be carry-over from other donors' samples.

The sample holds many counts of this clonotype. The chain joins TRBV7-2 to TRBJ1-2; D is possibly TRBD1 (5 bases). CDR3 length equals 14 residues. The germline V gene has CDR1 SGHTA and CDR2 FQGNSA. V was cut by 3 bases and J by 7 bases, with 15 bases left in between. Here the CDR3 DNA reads TGTGCCAGCAGCTTGGGCTGGTTCGGGGGTGGCTACACCTTC. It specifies CASSLGWFGGGYTF.

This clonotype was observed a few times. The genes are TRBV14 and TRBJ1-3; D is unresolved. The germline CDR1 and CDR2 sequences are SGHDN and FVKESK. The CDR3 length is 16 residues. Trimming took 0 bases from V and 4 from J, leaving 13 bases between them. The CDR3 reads CASSQDRVLTGNTIYF. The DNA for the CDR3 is TGTGCCAGCAGCCAAGATAGAGTTCTAACGGGAAACACCATATATTTT.

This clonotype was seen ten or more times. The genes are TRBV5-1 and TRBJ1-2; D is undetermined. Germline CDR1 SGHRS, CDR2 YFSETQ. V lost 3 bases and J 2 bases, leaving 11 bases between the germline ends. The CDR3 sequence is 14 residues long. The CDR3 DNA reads TGCGCCAGCAGCTGGACTCCCGTGAACTATGGCTACACCTTC. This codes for CASSWTPVNYGYTF.

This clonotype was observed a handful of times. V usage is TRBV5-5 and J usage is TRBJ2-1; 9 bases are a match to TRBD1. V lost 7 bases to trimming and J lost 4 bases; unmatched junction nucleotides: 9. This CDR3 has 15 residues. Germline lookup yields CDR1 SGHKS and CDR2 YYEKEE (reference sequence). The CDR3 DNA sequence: TGTGCCAGCCTAGAAACAGGGGGCTGGTACAATGAGCAGTTCTTC. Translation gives CASLETGGWYNEQFF. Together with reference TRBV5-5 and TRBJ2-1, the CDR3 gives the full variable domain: DAGVTQSPTHLIKTRGQQVTLRCSPISGHKSVSWYQQVLGQGPQFIFQYYEKEERGRGNFPDRFSARQFPNYSSELNVNALLLGDSALYLCASLETGGWYNEQFFGPGTRLTVL.

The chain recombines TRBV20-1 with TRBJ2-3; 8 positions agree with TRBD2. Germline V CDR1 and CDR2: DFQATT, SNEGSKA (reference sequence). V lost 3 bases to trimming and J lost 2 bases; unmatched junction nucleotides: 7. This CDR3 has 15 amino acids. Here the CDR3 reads CSASGSGTFTDTQYF. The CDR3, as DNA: TGCAGTGCTAGCGGTAGCGGGACCTTCACAGATACGCAGTATTTT.

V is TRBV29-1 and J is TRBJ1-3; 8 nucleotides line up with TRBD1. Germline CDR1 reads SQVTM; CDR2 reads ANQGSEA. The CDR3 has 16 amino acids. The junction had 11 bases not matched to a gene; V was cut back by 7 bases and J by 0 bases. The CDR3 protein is CSATGGDLISGNTIYF. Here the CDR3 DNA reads TGCAGCGCCACAGGGGGTGATCTGATCTCTGGAAACACCATATATTTT.

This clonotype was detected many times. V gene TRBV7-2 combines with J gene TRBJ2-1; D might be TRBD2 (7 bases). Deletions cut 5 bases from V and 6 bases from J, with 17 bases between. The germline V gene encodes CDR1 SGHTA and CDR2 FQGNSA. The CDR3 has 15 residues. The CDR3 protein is CASSPWGGTSNEQFF. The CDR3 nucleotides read TGTGCCAGCAGCCCTTGGGGAGGGACAAGCAATGAGCAGTTCTTC.

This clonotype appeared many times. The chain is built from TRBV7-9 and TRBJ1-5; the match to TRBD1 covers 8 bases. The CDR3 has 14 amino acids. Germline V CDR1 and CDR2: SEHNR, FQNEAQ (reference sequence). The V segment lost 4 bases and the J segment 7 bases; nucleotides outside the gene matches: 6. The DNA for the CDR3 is TGTGCCAGCAGCTCTGCAGGGGGCGGACAGCCCCAGCATTTT. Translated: CASSSAGGGQPQHF.

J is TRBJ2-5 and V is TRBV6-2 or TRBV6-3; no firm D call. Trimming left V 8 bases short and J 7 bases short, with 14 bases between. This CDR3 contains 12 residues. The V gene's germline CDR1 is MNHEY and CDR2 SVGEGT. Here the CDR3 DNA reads TGTGCCAGCCGCACGTCCTGGGTGACCCAGTACTTC. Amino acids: CASRTSWVTQYF.

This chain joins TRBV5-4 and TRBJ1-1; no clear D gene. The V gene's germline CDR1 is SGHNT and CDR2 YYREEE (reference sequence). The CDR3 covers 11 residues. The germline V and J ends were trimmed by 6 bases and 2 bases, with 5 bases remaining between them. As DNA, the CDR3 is TGTGCCAGCATCATAAACACTGAAGCTTTCTTT. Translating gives CASIINTEAFF.

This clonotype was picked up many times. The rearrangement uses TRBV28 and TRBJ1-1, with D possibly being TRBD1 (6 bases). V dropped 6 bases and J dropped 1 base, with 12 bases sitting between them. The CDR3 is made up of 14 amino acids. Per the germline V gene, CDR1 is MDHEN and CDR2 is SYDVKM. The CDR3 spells CASRSGTPNTEAFF. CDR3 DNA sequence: TGTGCCAGCAGATCCGGGACACCGAACACTGAAGCTTTCTTT.

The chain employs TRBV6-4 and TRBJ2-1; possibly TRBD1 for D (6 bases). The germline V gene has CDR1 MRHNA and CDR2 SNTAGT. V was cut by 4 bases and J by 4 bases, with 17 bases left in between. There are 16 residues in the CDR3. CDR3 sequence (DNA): TGTGCCAGCAGTGTCGGGGTCGTACAGGGATACAATGAGCAGTTCTTC. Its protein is CASSVGVVQGYNEQFF.

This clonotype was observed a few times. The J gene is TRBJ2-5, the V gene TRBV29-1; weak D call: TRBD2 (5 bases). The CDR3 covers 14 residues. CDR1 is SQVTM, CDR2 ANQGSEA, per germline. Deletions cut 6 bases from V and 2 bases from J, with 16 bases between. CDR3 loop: CSVSSVAIQETQYF. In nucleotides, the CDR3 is TGCAGCGTGTCGTCGGTAGCGATACAAGAGACCCAGTACTTC. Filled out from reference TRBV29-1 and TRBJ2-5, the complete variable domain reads SAVISQKPSRDICQRGTSLTIQCQVDSQVTMMFWYRQQPGQSLTLIATANQGSEATYESGFVIDKFPISRPNLTFSTLTVSNMSPEDSSIYLCSVSSVAIQETQYFGPGTRLLVL.

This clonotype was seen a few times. CDR3 bases: TGCAGTGTCCTTGAAGTCTCCTACAATGAGCAGTTCTTC. Its protein is CSVLEVSYNEQFF. The chain has TRBV29-1 and TRBJ2-1; D is ambiguous. This CDR3 contains 13 residues. CDR1 is SQVTM, CDR2 ANQGSEA, per germline.

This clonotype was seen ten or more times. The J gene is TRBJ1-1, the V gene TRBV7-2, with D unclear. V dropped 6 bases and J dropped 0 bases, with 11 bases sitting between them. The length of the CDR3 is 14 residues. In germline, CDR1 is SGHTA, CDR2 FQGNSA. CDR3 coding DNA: TGTGCCAGCAGAAATAGAGCGGTGAACACTGAAGCTTTCTTT. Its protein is CASRNRAVNTEAFF.

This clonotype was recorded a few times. CDR3 sequence reads: CAISETRDEQFF. CDR3 DNA sequence: TGTGCCATCAGTGAGACTAGGGATGAGCAGTTCTTC. The chain links TRBV10-3 to TRBJ2-1; D may be TRBD2 (5 bases). V gave up 2 bases and J gave up 8 bases, with 7 bases separating them. CDR1 and CDR2 (germline): ENHRY, SYGVKD. The length of the CDR3 is 12 residues.

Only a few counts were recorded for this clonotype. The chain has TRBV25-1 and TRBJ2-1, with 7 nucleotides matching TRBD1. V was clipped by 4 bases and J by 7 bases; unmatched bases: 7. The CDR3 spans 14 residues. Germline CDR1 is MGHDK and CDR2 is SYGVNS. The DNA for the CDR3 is TGTGCCAGCAGTGGTGGGACAGCTTATAATGAGCAGTTCTTC. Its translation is CASSGGTAYNEQFF.

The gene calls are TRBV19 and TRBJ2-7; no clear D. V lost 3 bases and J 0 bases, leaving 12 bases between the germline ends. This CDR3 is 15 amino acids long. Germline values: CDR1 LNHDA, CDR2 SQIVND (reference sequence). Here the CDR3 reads CASSILGGSSYEQYF. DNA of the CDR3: TGTGCCAGTAGTATTCTGGGCGGTAGCTCCTACGAGCAGTACTTC.

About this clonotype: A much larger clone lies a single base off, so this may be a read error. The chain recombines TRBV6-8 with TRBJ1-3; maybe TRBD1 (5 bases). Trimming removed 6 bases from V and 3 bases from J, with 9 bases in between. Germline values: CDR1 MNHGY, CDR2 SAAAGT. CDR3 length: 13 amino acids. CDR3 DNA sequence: TGTGCCAGCAGAAGGGACGTTGGAAACACCATATATTTT. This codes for CASRRDVGNTIYF.

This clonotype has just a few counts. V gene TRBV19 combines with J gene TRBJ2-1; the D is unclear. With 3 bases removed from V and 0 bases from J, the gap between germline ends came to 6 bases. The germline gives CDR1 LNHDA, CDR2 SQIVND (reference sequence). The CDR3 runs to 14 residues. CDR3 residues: CASSIRGSYNEQFF. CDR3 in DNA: TGTGCCAGTAGTATCAGAGGCTCCTACAATGAGCAGTTCTTC.

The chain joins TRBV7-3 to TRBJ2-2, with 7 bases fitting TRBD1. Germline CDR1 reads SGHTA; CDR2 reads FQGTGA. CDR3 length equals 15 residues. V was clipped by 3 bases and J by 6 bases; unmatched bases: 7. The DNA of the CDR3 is TGTGCCAGCAGCTTGGCATCCAGGGGGTCCGGGGAGCTGTTTTTT. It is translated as CASSLASRGSGELFF.

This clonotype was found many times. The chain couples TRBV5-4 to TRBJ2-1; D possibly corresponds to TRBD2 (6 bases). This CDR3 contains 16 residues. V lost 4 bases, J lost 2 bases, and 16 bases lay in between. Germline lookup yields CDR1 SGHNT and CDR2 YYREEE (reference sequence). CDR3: CASSRLGGAAYNEQFF. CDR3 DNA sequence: TGTGCCAGCAGCAGATTGGGCGGGGCGGCCTACAATGAGCAGTTCTTC.

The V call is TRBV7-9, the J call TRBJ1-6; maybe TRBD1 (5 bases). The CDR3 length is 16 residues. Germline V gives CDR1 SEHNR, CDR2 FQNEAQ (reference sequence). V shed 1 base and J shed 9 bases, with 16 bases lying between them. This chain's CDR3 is CASSLDPPGLGSPLHF. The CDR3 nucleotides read TGTGCCAGCAGCTTAGATCCCCCAGGGTTGGGTTCACCCCTCCACTTT.

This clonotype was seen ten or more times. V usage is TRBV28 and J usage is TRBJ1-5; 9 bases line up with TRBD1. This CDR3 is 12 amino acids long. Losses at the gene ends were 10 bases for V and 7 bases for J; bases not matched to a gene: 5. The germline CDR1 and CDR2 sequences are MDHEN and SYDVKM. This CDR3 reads CAINRGQQPQHF. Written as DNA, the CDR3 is TGTGCCATCAACAGGGGGCAACAGCCCCAGCATTTT.

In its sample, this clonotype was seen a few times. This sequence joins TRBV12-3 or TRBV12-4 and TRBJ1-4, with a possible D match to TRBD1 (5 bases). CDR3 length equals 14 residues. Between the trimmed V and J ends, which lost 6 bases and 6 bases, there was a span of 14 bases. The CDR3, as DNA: TGTGCCAGCAGCCGGGGAAGGGGCTATGAAAAACTGTTTTTT. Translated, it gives CASSRGRGYEKLFF.

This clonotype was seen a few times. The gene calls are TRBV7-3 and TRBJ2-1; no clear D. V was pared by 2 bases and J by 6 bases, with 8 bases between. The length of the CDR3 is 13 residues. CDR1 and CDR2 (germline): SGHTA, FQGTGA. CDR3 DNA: TGTGCCAGCAGCTTAGATCTAGTCAATGAGCAGTTCTTC. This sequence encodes CASSLDLVNEQFF.